The TCR beta chain described here comes from a study of T cell responses to AZD1222 COVID-19 vaccine. Broader study findings: No repertoire was sampled before or during the peak T cell response, only after it. Targeting of unmutated variant regions was reportedly seen in nearly half of spike-specific TCRs. Females outnumbered males among donors, who were mostly white British; clonal diversity was possibly underestimated.

Details on this clone: Its antigen is undetermined.

TCRdb's table, derived via immunoSEQ multiplex PCR, lists solely in-frame clones and lacks some. The repertoire holds 150,000 to 160,000 clones, 90% seen once, with approximately 19% in the top ten. This specimen consisted of peripheral blood, obtained on day 0 of AZD1222 vaccination. The TCR originated in an adult in good health.

As DNA, the CDR3 is TGTGCCAGCGGGGGGACAGGGAGACCTGAAGCTTTCTTT. Amino acid sequence: CASGGTGRPEAFF. The rearrangement joins TRBV27 to TRBJ1-1, with 9 bases lining up with TRBD1. Germline V lookup: CDR1 MNHEY, CDR2 SMNVEV (reference sequence). After removal of 8 bases from V and 6 bases from J, the junction contained 7 bases not matched to a gene. The length of the CDR3 is 13 residues.